This TCR beta chain came from a study of T cells after yellow fever vaccination. Overall study: Fractions of low cell number were prepared using SMART-Seq v4 Ultra Low Input.

Study-wide findings and caveats: The study re-detected most primary-vaccination clones after the booster (under 97% CD4, around 89% CD8). A small proportion of clonotypes was detected in both the CD4 and CD8 compartments.

This clonotype was detected a few times. As yet, its antigen is unknown. Universal primer sites and UMIs were introduced during 5'RACE template-switching synthesis of TCR cDNA. TCRdb itself ran the 5' RACE reads through MiXCR, one entry per CDR3 protein. The sample records 100,000 to 150,000 distinct CDR3 sequences, more than 6% being singletons. From germline, CDR1 is SGHDT and CDR2 YYEEEE. There are 12 residues in the CDR3. The V end lost 1 base, the J end lost 10 bases, and 6 bases lay between the germline ends. This chain uses TRBV5-6 with TRBJ1-6; D ambiguous. This TCR was sampled from a young man who received the YFV17D yellow fever vaccine. This specimen consisted of CD4+ T cells sorted from PBMCs, obtained 10 to 11 days after the first yellow fever vaccination. As DNA, the CDR3 is TGTGCCAGCAGCTTGACTCGGTCACCCCTCCACTTT. It translates to CASSLTRSPLHF.